This TCR beta chain appears in the sequencing data of a study of T cell repertoires in cytomegalovirus infection. Turning to the study itself: Indications of both CMV infection and matching HLA type were provided by public TCR beta signatures. Study observations and caveats: Summed frequency of shared TCR beta families picked out CMV carriers who also had the relevant HLA. There were HLA-C-restricted CMV-specific TCR beta clonotypes dominating the ex vivo response.

This clonotype has just a few counts. Its antigen remains unidentified. TCRdb re-analysed the reads in MiXCR, keeping a single row per CDR3 protein. Among over 100,000 distinct CDR3 sequences listed, approximately 16% were seen once. Germline lookup yields CDR1 SNHLY and CDR2 FYNNEI. The V end lost 6 bases, the J end lost 4 bases, and 18 bases lay between the germline ends. The CDR3 is made up of 15 amino acids. This chain joins TRBV2 and TRBJ2-5, with D maybe TRBD1 (8 bases). What was sequenced was PBMCs. The origin of this receptor is a human donor in good health (CMV status not recorded). Some clones in this sample may be carry-over from other donors' samples. The CDR3 here is CASRWGGQALETQYF. Written as DNA, the CDR3 is TGTGCCAGCAGATGGGGGGGACAGGCCTTAGAGACCCAGTACTTC.